The T cell receptor beta chain under discussion was sequenced for a study of blood T cell repertoires in COVID-19 (dated by TCRdb to 2020 to 2021). With respect to the entire study: Samples covering the acute and convalescent phases of COVID-19 were provided by collaborators in the United States, Italy and Spain. The dataset comprised deeply sampled blood TCRbeta repertoires from subjects exposed to, actively infected with, or recovered from COVID-19. The samples were drawn from two sources: the first 160 participants of the ongoing ImmuneRACE study, and 950 to 1,500 subjects contributed by 6 global collaborators. The prospective study material was composed of cDNA or gDNA derived from T cells, B-cell-depleted T cells, or PBMCs. Nearly every sample came with metadata listing a de-identified subject ID, COVID-19 status, age in years and sex. Where HLA class I and class II types were available, the types were taken from metadata supplied by the sample provider, not from assay-based typing. The repertoires were made available in a free public database intended to serve as a resource for research on the immune response to SARS-CoV-2. General study outcomes and caveats: How much clinical and demographic metadata was included differed by source and by participant, and the metadata was provided uncurated.

The germline V and J ends show losses of 6 bases and 2 bases respectively, and no gene match explains 5 bases of the junction. Spanning cysteine to phenylalanine, the CDR3 consists of 13 amino acids. Here the CDR3 DNA is all that survives: 39 bases in frame from base 1. The germline V gene (reference sequence) sets CDR1 to GTSNPN and CDR2 to SVGIG. TCRbeta CDR3 regions were amplified from genomic DNA using the immunoSEQ Assay, a bias-controlled multiplex PCR. Regarding the original processing steps: The number of nucleated cells in each sample was estimated by amplification of reference gene primers within the assay. To quantify the absolute abundance of each unique TCRbeta CDR3 rearrangement, sequence reads were collapsed and filtered. For each sample, productive Simpson clonality was calculated by taking the square root of Simpson's diversity index across productive rearrangements. TCRdb re-hosts the immuneACCESS table, in-frame sequences only. Its copies lack some clones; in the studies checked, an unresolved V gene accounts for under half of them, and the cause for the rest is not known. The DNA was the basis for D and trimming; V, J and clone size are from that table. This sample comprises approximately 210,000 clones, less than 90% of them detected only once. The ten largest account for approximately 1.8% of the sample.

A word on this clone: Its antigen target is currently unknown. Base qualities were left out, and no much larger clone turns up one base away. The sample carries other DNA sequences with the same CDR3.

Collaborating institutions collected whole blood in K2EDTA tubes following their own protocols. Collaborator samples were shipped for TCRbeta analysis as frozen whole blood, isolated PBMCs, or DNA extracted from either sample type. The V gene is TRBV30 and the J gene is TRBJ2-7; TRBD2 fits 9 bases in the junction. The sample taken for sequencing was peripheral blood. This clonotype originated in a man in his 70s with acute or convalescent COVID-19. The CDR3 loop reads CACKAGGPYEQYF. The base sequence is TGTGCCTGTAAGGCGGGAGGGCCCTACGAGCAGTACTTC.